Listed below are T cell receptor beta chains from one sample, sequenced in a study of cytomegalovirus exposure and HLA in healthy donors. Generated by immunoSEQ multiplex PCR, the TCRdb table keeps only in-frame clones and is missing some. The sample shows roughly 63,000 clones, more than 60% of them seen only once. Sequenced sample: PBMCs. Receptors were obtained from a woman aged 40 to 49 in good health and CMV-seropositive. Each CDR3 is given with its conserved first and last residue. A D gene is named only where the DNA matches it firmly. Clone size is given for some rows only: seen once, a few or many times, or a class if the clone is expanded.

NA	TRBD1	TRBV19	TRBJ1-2	TGTGCCAGTAGTCTCTCACGAGGACAGGGAGGCTATGGCTACACCTTC	CASSLSRGQGGYGYTF
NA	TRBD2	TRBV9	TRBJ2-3	TGTGCCAGCAGCGTGGGAGCGGGGGATCCCAGGTATACGCAGTATTTT	CASSVGAGDPRYTQYF
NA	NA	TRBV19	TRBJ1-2	TGTGCCAGTAGTAAGGGAGGGGACTGGGAGCATGGCTACACCTTC	CASSKGGDWEHGYTF
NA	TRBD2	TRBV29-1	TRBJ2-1	TGCAGCGTTGTATTGAGCGGGGGGGTGGGGAATGAGCAGTTCTTC	CSVVLSGGVGNEQFF
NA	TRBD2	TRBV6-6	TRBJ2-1	TGTGCCAGCAGTACCCCAGCGGGGTCTTCCTACAATGAGCAGTTCTTC	CASSTPAGSSYNEQFF
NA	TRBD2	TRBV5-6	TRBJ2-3	TGTGCCAGCAGCTCTCTTGGAGATGCGGGGGGGCCGGATACGCAGTATTTT	CASSSLGDAGGPDTQYF
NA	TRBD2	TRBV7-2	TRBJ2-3	TGTGCCAGCAGCCGAGGGAATAGCGGGGGGGGAGATACGCAGTATTTT	CASSRGNSGGGDTQYF
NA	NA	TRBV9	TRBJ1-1	TGTGCCAGCAGCGTACAGGGTACGTCCACTGAAGCTTTCTTT	CASSVQGTSTEAFF
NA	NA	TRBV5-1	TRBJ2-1	TGCGCCAGCAGCTTGGAGCAGGGCAATGAGCAGTTCTTC	CASSLEQGNEQFF
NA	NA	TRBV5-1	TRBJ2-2	TGCGCCAGCAATGGTGACGGAGCCACCGGGGAGCTGTTTTTT	CASNGDGATGELFF
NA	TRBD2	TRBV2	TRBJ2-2	TGTGCCAGCACCTCTAGCGGAGGAGGGGAGCTGTTTTTT	CASTSSGGGELFF
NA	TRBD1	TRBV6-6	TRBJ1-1	TGTGCCAGCAGTTACCGGATGACAGGGAGCACTGAAGCTTTCTTT	CASSYRMTGSTEAFF
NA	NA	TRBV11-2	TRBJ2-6	TGTGCCAGCAGCTTAACAGGGGCCAACGTCCTGACTTTC	CASSLTGANVLTF
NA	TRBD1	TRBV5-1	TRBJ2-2	TGCGCCAGCAGCTTGAGTGAAGGGGGCGGTAGCGGGGAGCTGTTTTTT	CASSLSEGGGSGELFF
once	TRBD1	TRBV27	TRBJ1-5	TGTGCCAGCAGTTTGCAGGGGGGACAGCCCCAGCATTTT	CASSLQGGQPQHF
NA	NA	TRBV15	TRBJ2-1	TGTGCCACCAGCAGAGTGGGGCCAGGAAATGAGCAGTTCTTC	CATSRVGPGNEQFF
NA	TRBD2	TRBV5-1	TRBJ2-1	TGCGCCAGCAGCTCGATAGCGGGGGGGAACAATGAGCAGTTCTTC	CASSSIAGGNNEQFF
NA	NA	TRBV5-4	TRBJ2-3	TGTGCCAGCAGCCTAGAGGGCACAGATACGCAGTATTTT	CASSLEGTDTQYF
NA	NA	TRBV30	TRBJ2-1	TGTGCCGTCTCTCCGGGGTCCCAGGAGCAGTTCTTC	CAVSPGSQEQFF
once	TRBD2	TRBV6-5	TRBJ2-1	TGTGCCAGCAGTTTACTTAGCGGGGCCTACAATGAGCAGTTCTTC	CASSLLSGAYNEQFF
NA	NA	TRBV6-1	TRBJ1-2	TGTGCCAGGACTGTTGGCTACACCTTC	CARTVGYTF
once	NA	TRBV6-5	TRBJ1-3	TGTGCCAGCCGGTCTGGAAACACCATATATTTT	CASRSGNTIYF
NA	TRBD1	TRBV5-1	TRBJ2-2	TGCGCCAGCAGCCTTTACAGGGGGTCTATCTCAGAGCTGTTTTTT	CASSLYRGSISELFF
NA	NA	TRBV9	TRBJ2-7	TGTGCCAGCAGCGTAGAGGTAGCCCCGGCCTACGAGCAGTACTTC	CASSVEVAPAYEQYF
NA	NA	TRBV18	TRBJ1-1	TGTGCCAGCTCACCAGGGGGGGGCGCCTGGGAAGCTTTCTTT	CASSPGGGAWEAFF
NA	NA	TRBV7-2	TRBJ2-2	TGTGCCAGCAGCTTAGTTGGGGGCGCGGTGGCCGGGGAGCTGTTTTTT	CASSLVGGAVAGELFF
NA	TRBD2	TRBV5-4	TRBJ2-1	TGTGCCAGCAGCCCGTTCCTCCTAGCGGGGGGGCCAGGTGAGCAGTTCTTC	CASSPFLLAGGPGEQFF
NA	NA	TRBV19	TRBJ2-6	TGTGCCTCTGCGGGGGCCAACGTCCTGACTTTC	CASAGANVLTF
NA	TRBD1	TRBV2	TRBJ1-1	TGTGCCAGCAGTTATCCGACAGGGAGAACTGAAGCTTTCTTT	CASSYPTGRTEAFF
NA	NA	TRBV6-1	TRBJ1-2	TGTGCCAGCAGTGAAGAGACGGGGGCTAACTATGGCTACACCTTC	CASSEETGANYGYTF
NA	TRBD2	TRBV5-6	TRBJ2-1	TGTGCCAGCAGCTCCCTCCTTAGCGGGGGGGCCGACAATGAGCAGTTCTTC	CASSSLLSGGADNEQFF
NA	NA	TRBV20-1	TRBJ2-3	TGCAGTAGCGGTTTCACAGATACGCAGTATTTT	CSSGFTDTQYF
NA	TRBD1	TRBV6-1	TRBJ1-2	TGTGCCAGCAGACCGCGGACAGGGGCTAACTATGGCTACACCTTC	CASRPRTGANYGYTF
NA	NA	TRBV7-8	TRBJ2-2	TGTGCCAGCAGAAGATTCGACAGATCGAACACCGGGGAGCTGTTTTTT	CASRRFDRSNTGELFF